This T cell receptor beta chain was obtained from a study of monozygotic twins with inflammatory bowel disease. TCRdb derives one entry per CDR3 protein from the 5' RACE reads, leaving out DNA. The sample table sets out 210,000 or so distinct CDR3 sequences. The sequence derives from a human donor with ulcerative colitis or Crohn's disease, or a healthy co-twin of an affected twin (not recorded which). Specimen: blood.

The CDR3 spells CASSSGTGTTWYF. The chain combines TRBV28 with TRBJ2-7; TCRdb's assignment of TRBD1 cannot be checked, as there is no DNA. The germline gives CDR1 MDHEN, CDR2 SYDVKM. CDR3 length equals 13 residues.